Listed here are 30 T cell receptor beta chains from one sample, sequenced in a study of cytomegalovirus exposure and HLA in healthy donors. The PCR ran on 60 Vbeta and 13 Jbeta primers. TCRdb's copy holds only in-frame clones and misses some; the assay was immunoSEQ multiplex PCR. The repertoire has roughly 150,000 clones, approximately 80% of them found once; the top ten carry 13% to 15%. Source material: PBMCs. The receptors were gathered from a woman aged 40 to 49 in good health and CMV-seronegative.

The chain links TRBV11-2 to TRBJ2-3, with D perhaps matching TRBD2 (5 bases). The CDR3 extends over 14 amino acids. V lost 0 bases and J 4 bases, leaving 8 bases between the germline ends. The germline V gene encodes CDR1 SGHAT and CDR2 FQNNGV. The DNA for the CDR3 is TGTGCCAGCAGCTTAGATCGAGGGCCAGATACGCAGTATTTT. Its translation: CASSLDRGPDTQYF. The whole variable domain, filled in from reference TRBV11-2 and TRBJ2-3, reads EAGVAQSPRYKIIEKRQSVAFWCNPISGHATLYWYQQILGQGPKLLIQFQNNGVVDDSQLPKDRFSAERLKGVDSTLKIQPAKLEDSAVYLCASSLDRGPDTQYFGPGTRLTVL.

In its sample, this clone was seen a few times. V and J are TRBV28 and TRBJ1-6; D is unclear. Trimming removed 7 bases at V and 6 bases at J, with 13 bases between. The length of the CDR3 is 14 residues. CDR1 and CDR2 (germline): MDHEN, SYDVKM. CDR3 coding DNA: TGTGCCAGCACCCGAACCGCGAGTAATTCACCCCTCCACTTT. Translated: CASTRTASNSPLHF. The whole variable domain, remainder taken from reference TRBV28 and TRBJ1-6, is DVKVTQSSRYLVKRTGEKVFLECVQDMDHENMFWYRQDPGLGLRLIYFSYDVKMKEKGDIPEGYSVSREKKERFSLILESASTNQTSMYLCASTRTASNSPLHFGNGTRLTVT.

The chain has TRBV29-1 and TRBJ1-2; weak D call: TRBD1 (5 bases). Looked up from germline, CDR1 is SQVTM and CDR2 is ANQGSEA. The ends were cut back, 7 bases at V and 2 bases at J, with 14 bases in the middle. CDR3 length: 13 amino acids. The CDR3 reads CSAEPRVNYGYTF. The CDR3 DNA sequence: TGCAGCGCGGAGCCCAGGGTAAACTATGGCTACACCTTC.

This chain joins TRBV29-1 and TRBJ1-6; 7 bases are shared with TRBD1. Germline V gene data show CDR1 as SQVTM and CDR2 as ANQGSEA. V trimming: 5 bases; J trimming: 13 bases; junction bases outside the gene matches: 8. The CDR3 contains 12 residues. The CDR3 nucleotides read TGCAGCGTTTGCGACAGGGTGGGGCCCCTCCACTTT. It is translated as CSVCDRVGPLHF.

This sequence joins TRBV9 and TRBJ2-7; 8 nucleotides agree with TRBD2. J was trimmed by 7 bases and V by 0 bases; bases with no gene match: 9. CDR1 SGDLS and CDR2 YYNGEE come from the germline V gene. This CDR3 comprises 15 residues. Here the CDR3 reads CASSVALAGGGEQYF. DNA of the CDR3: TGTGCCAGCAGCGTAGCTCTCGCGGGGGGTGGGGAGCAGTACTTC.

The gene calls are TRBV4-2 and TRBJ2-5; TRBD2 agrees at 13 bases. The J call is doubtful: the DNA matches TRBJ2-7 better. This CDR3 is built from 15 residues. Germline lookup yields CDR1 LGHNA and CDR2 YNFKEQ. Written as DNA, the CDR3 is TGTGCCAGCAGCCCGGGACTAGCGGGAAACGGCGAGCAGTACTTC. It is translated as CASSPGLAGNGEQYF.

This chain uses TRBV4-2 with TRBJ2-1; weak D call: TRBD2 (7 bases). Per the germline V gene, CDR1 is LGHNA and CDR2 is YNFKEQ. CDR3 length: 16 residues. Between the trimmed V and J ends, which lost 5 bases and 3 bases, there was a span of 17 bases. This CDR3 is CASSEAGGGGYNEQFF. The CDR3 coding sequence is TGTGCCAGCAGCGAAGCCGGGGGAGGGGGCTACAATGAGCAGTTCTTC.

This chain links TRBV19 with TRBJ1-2; D remains unclear. CDR1 is LNHDA and CDR2 is SQIVND in the germline V gene (reference sequence). This CDR3 spans 12 amino acids. Trimming took off 7 bases at V and 2 bases at J, with 8 bases between the two ends. CDR3 amino acids: CASTPRNYGYTF. CDR3 sequence (DNA): TGTGCCAGTACCCCTCGGAACTATGGCTACACCTTC.

The chain links TRBV15 to TRBJ2-7; 8 bases agree with TRBD2. This CDR3 comprises 14 residues. Losses at the gene ends were 3 bases for V and 6 bases for J; bases not matched to a gene: 7. Germline V gene lookup returns CDR1 LNHNV and CDR2 YYDKDF (reference sequence). The CDR3 sequence: CATSSEGAGGEQYF. The CDR3 region has the DNA TGTGCCACCAGCAGTGAAGGGGCGGGGGGCGAGCAGTACTTC.

This clone was seen a few times. The J gene is TRBJ1-1, the V gene TRBV30, with D possibly matching TRBD1 (5 bases). V was cut by 4 bases and J by 1 base, with 13 bases left in between. Germline V CDR1 and CDR2: GTSNPN, SVGIG (reference sequence). The CDR3 sequence is 14 residues long. The CDR3 is CAWKEGVWNTEAFF. CDR3 DNA sequence: TGTGCCTGGAAGGAAGGGGTATGGAACACTGAAGCTTTCTTT.

This clone was counted between two and nine times. The CDR3 sequence is CASSEGGADYEQYF. CDR3 coding DNA: TGCGCCAGCAGTGAAGGGGGCGCGGATTACGAGCAGTACTTC. V and J are TRBV10-1 and TRBJ2-7; 7 nucleotides match TRBD1. CDR1 is WNHNN, CDR2 SYGVQD, per germline (reference sequence). The CDR3 covers 14 residues. Losses at the gene ends were 3 bases for V and 4 bases for J; bases not matched to a gene: 6.

The genes are TRBV11-3 and TRBJ1-1, with unresolved D. Germline CDR1 SGHNT, CDR2 YENEEA. Trimming pared 5 bases from V and 8 bases from J, leaving 9 bases between. CDR3 size: 11 residues. In DNA form, the CDR3 reads TGTGCCAGCAGCCGAGAGGAAGAAGCTTTCTTT. This translates into CASSREEEAFF.

Comment on this clone: Sequence at one end of the junction differs from germline and may be a read error. This chain connects TRBV4-2 to TRBJ2-6, with D maybe TRBD1 (5 bases). Germline V gene data show CDR1 as LGHNA and CDR2 as YNFKEQ. CDR3 length equals 14 residues. CDR3 in amino acids: CASSGISGANGLTF. The CDR3 DNA sequence: TGTGCCAGCAGCGGGATTTCTGGGGCCAACGGCCTGACTTTC.

The chain combines TRBV28 with TRBJ1-2, with D uncertain. This CDR3 region has 17 residues. V was clipped by 6 bases and J by 2 bases, with 22 bases between them. Germline lookup yields CDR1 MDHEN and CDR2 SYDVKM. CDR3 DNA: TGTGCCAGCAGCGGCGACGCCTCCGGGATTCCCAACTATGGCTACACCTTC. Amino acids: CASSGDASGIPNYGYTF.

This clone was observed once. This chain uses TRBV28 with TRBJ2-5; 9 nucleotides agree with TRBD2. Germline CDR1 reads MDHEN; CDR2 reads SYDVKM. The CDR3 is 19 amino acids. The junction had 20 bases not matched to a gene; V was cut back by 5 bases and J by 4 bases. The CDR3 nucleotides read TGTGCCAGCAGTCCCCACCTCATTCGCTTAGCGGGAGTCTCAGAGACCCAGTACTTC. Translation gives CASSPHLIRLAGVSETQYF.

The J gene is TRBJ1-3, the V gene TRBV6-1; 8 nucleotides agree with TRBD1. Germline V CDR1 and CDR2: MNHNS, SASEGT. The CDR3 is made up of 15 amino acids. The V segment lost 3 bases and the J segment 0 bases; nucleotides outside the gene matches: 1. The CDR3 nucleotides read TGTGCCAGCAGTGACGGGACAGGCTCTGGAAACACCATATATTTT. It is translated as CASSDGTGSGNTIYF.

The chain combines TRBV11-3 with TRBJ1-5; D perhaps matches TRBD1 (5 bases). The CDR3 is 13 residues long. V lost 3 bases and J 5 bases, leaving 8 bases between the germline ends. CDR1 and CDR2 from the germline V gene are SGHNT and YENEEA. Here the CDR3 DNA reads TGTGCCAGCAGCTTCAGGGAGGATCAGCCCCAGCATTTT. The encoded protein is CASSFREDQPQHF. The full variable domain, its missing parts supplied by reference TRBV11-3 and TRBJ1-5, is EAGVVQSPRYKIIEKKQPVAFWCNPISGHNTLYWYLQNLGQGPELLIRYENEEAVDDSQLPKDRFSAERLKGVDSTLKIQPAELGDSAVYLCASSFREDQPQHFGDGTRLSIL.

The rearrangement uses TRBV7-2 and TRBJ1-2; tentatively, D is TRBD1 (5 bases). CDR3 length equals 15 residues. Germline CDR1 and CDR2: SGHTA and FQGNSA. Trimming removed 5 bases from V and 3 bases from J, with 16 bases in between. The CDR3 DNA reads TGTGCCAGCAGCCCTCGCTCGGGGGGTGACTATGGCTACACCTTC. Amino acid sequence: CASSPRSGGDYGYTF.

This clone appeared a single time. This sequence joins TRBV7-9 and TRBJ2-2; no clear D gene. Germline V gene lookup returns CDR1 SEHNR and CDR2 FQNEAQ (reference sequence). The CDR3 length is 16 residues. Trimming cost V 8 bases and J 2 bases, with 18 bases left between them. The CDR3 DNA follows: TGTGCCAGCCCATTATTGCGTCAGACTAACACCGGGGAGCTGTTTTTT. It yields the protein CASPLLRQTNTGELFF.

The chain combines TRBV2 with TRBJ2-3; 9 bases align to TRBD2. CDR1 is SNHLY, CDR2 FYNNEI, per germline. The CDR3 length is 14 residues. V lost 4 bases to trimming and J lost 5 bases; unmatched junction nucleotides: 4. The CDR3 DNA follows: TGTGCCAGCAGTGTTTTAGCGGGAGTAGATACGCAGTATTTT. This codes for CASSVLAGVDTQYF. Together with reference TRBV2 and TRBJ2-3, the CDR3 gives the full variable domain: EPEVTQTPSHQVTQMGQEVILRCVPISNHLYFYWYRQILGQKVEFLVSFYNNEISEKSEIFDDQFSVERPDGSNFTLKIRSTKLEDSAMYFCASSVLAGVDTQYFGPGTRLTVL.

The chain carries TRBV11-1 and TRBJ2-1; perhaps TRBD2 as D (5 bases). Deletions cut 5 bases from V and 7 bases from J, with 15 bases between. CDR3 size: 14 residues. Germline V CDR1 and CDR2: SGHAT, FQDESV (reference sequence). CDR3 loop: CASSRDVSANEQFF. Here the CDR3 DNA reads TGTGCCAGCAGCCGGGATGTCTCGGCTAATGAGCAGTTCTTC.

This rearrangement joins TRBV5-1 to TRBJ1-2, with D perhaps matching TRBD1 (5 bases). The V gene's germline CDR1 is SGHRS and CDR2 YFSETQ. This CDR3 is built from 13 residues. The ends were cut back, 2 bases at V and 6 bases at J, with 11 bases in the middle. Written as DNA, the CDR3 is TGCGCCAGCAGCTTCGGGTTGACAGATGGCTACACCTTC. This codes for CASSFGLTDGYTF.

V and J are TRBV28 and TRBJ2-3, with D tentatively TRBD2 (5 bases). Per germline, CDR1 MDHEN and CDR2 SYDVKM. Trimming stripped 4 bases from V and 3 bases from J, with 20 bases between. The CDR3 is 17 amino acids. The CDR3 DNA reads TGTGCCAGCAGTTCTACCTTTTCTAGGGAGTGGACAGATACGCAGTATTTT. Amino acids: CASSSTFSREWTDTQYF.

The rearrangement uses TRBV6-6 and TRBJ1-5, with 7 bases aligning to TRBD1. With 5 bases clipped from V and 5 bases from J, the junction kept 9 bases outside the gene matches. The germline CDR1 and CDR2 sequences are MNHNY and SVGAGI (reference sequence). CDR3 size: 15 residues. CDR3 DNA: TGTGCCAGCAGTAAACAGGGGCTTGGGGATCAGCCCCAGCATTTT. It yields the protein CASSKQGLGDQPQHF.

CDR3 nucleotide sequence: TGTGCCAGCAGCCCTCGACAGGCGAGCTCCTATAATTCACCCCTCCACTTT. Translation: CASSPRQASSYNSPLHF. V gene TRBV5-5 combines with J gene TRBJ1-6; possible D gene TRBD1, 6 bases. V lost 4 bases and J 0 bases, leaving 14 bases between the germline ends. The CDR3 loop spans 17 amino acids. CDR1 is SGHKS, CDR2 YYEKEE, per germline (reference sequence).

The V and J genes are TRBV29-1 and TRBJ1-4, with D unresolved. Trimming shortened V by 6 bases and J by 7 bases, and 9 bases separated the two germline ends. Germline values: CDR1 SQVTM, CDR2 ANQGSEA. The CDR3 is 11 amino acids. In DNA form, the CDR3 reads TGCAGCGTGCTCCGAGTTGAAAAACTGTTTTTT. Translation: CSVLRVEKLFF.

The chain is built from TRBV9 and TRBJ1-1; no clear D. The V and J ends lost 0 bases and 2 bases respectively, with 8 bases between them. CDR1 and CDR2 (germline): SGDLS, YYNGEE. CDR3 length: 14 residues. The CDR3 loop reads CASSVAPGNTEAFF. The CDR3 region has the DNA TGTGCCAGCAGCGTAGCTCCGGGTAACACTGAAGCTTTCTTT.

This clone was seen a handful of times. The chain recombines TRBV11-3 with TRBJ2-7; D is possibly TRBD1 (6 bases). Trimming took off 5 bases at V and 4 bases at J, with 18 bases between the two ends. Germline-derived CDR1 and CDR2 are SGHNT and YENEEA. The CDR3 totals 15 residues. In nucleotides, the CDR3 is TGTGCCAGCAGCCCGACTGCCAAGGGGGATTACGAGCAGTACTTC. This translates into CASSPTAKGDYEQYF.

This clone appeared a few times. This chain links TRBV5-1 with TRBJ2-7; 10 bases fit TRBD1. Per germline, CDR1 SGHRS and CDR2 YFSETQ. This CDR3 contains 15 residues. V lost 3 bases and J lost 3; bases outside the gene matches: 6. The CDR3 protein is CASSSETGGLYEQYF. As DNA, the CDR3 is TGCGCCAGCAGCTCCGAGACAGGGGGCCTCTACGAGCAGTACTTC.

The rearrangement uses TRBV5-1 and TRBJ2-1, with D possibly TRBD1 on 5 matching bases. Germline assignment: CDR1 SGHRS and CDR2 YFSETQ. V was trimmed by 1 base and J by 8 bases, leaving 13 bases between them. This CDR3 is built from 14 residues. The CDR3 nucleotides are TGCGCCAGCAGCTTGAGGGGTATAGGTTATGAGCAGTTCTTC. Translation gives CASSLRGIGYEQFF. Supplemented by reference TRBV5-1 and TRBJ2-1, the full variable domain reads KAGVTQTPRYLIKTRGQQVTLSCSPISGHRSVSWYQQTPGQGLQFLFEYFSETQRNKGNFPGRFSGRQFSNSRSEMNVSTLELGDSALYLCASSLRGIGYEQFFGPGTRLTVL.